Shown below are 31 T cell receptor beta chains from a single sample sequenced in a study of T cells after yellow fever vaccination. TCRdb analysed the 5' RACE reads with MiXCR anew, one entry per CDR3 protein. The profile shows fewer than 400,000 distinct CDR3 sequences, 6.2% of them singletons. The input for sequencing was PBMCs, taken 5 days after the yellow fever booster vaccination. These receptors came from a man under 40 who received the YFV17D yellow fever vaccine.

There are a few counts of this clonotype. In DNA, the CDR3 is TGTGCCAGCAGCCAAATGGTAGCGGGAGGTACGGACTCTGGGGCCAACGTCCTGACTTTC. It encodes CASSQMVAGGTDSGANVLTF. V and J are TRBV14 and TRBJ2-6; 10 bases fit TRBD2. V lost 2 bases, J lost 0 bases, and 10 bases stayed unmatched. This CDR3 has 20 residues. Germline V gene data show CDR1 as SGHDN and CDR2 as FVKESK.

In its sample, this clonotype was seen many times. This chain uses TRBV12-3 or TRBV12-4 with TRBJ1-1; no firm D call. The CDR3 is made up of 15 amino acids. V was pared by 5 bases and J by 0 bases, with 13 bases between. CDR3 nucleotides: TGTGCCAGCAGTATAGAGGGAGGAGTGAACACTGAAGCTTTCTTT. Protein: CASSIEGGVNTEAFF.

The chain has TRBV4-1 and TRBJ2-1; D is unresolved. Germline assignment: CDR1 MGHRA and CDR2 YSYEKL. The CDR3 consists of 13 residues. The germline V and J ends were trimmed by 0 bases and 5 bases, with 5 bases remaining between them. The CDR3 sequence is CASSQDYDNEQFF. The CDR3 nucleotides read TGCGCCAGCAGCCAAGATTACGACAATGAGCAGTTCTTC.

This rearrangement joins TRBV20-1 to TRBJ1-4; 7 positions match TRBD1. Per the germline V gene, CDR1 is DFQATT and CDR2 is SNEGSKA (reference sequence). The CDR3 is 16 amino acids. V gave up 3 bases and J gave up 3 bases; unmatched junction bases: 10. CDR3 bases: TGCAGTGCTAGCCGGACAGGTCGGGGGGCTAATGAAAAACTGTTTTTT. Translating it yields CSASRTGRGANEKLFF.

The table lists this clonotype with a few counts. The chain recombines TRBV7-2 with TRBJ2-5; D is unclear. The CDR3 extends over 15 amino acids. V lost 1 base and J 5 bases, leaving 14 bases between the germline ends. Germline values: CDR1 SGHTA, CDR2 FQGNSA. CDR3 region: CASSLGSVRSETQYF. CDR3 coding DNA: TGTGCCAGCAGCTTAGGTTCCGTTCGCTCTGAGACCCAGTACTTC.

This clonotype showed up just a few times. The genes are TRBV3-1 and TRBJ2-7; D remains unclear. V was cut by 0 bases and J by 4 bases, with 4 bases left in between. The CDR3 sequence is 12 residues long. The germline CDR1 and CDR2 sequences are LGHDT and YNNKEL (reference sequence). For the CDR3, the DNA is TGTGCCAGCAGCCAAGAAACTTACGAGCAGTACTTC. This codes for CASSQETYEQYF.

This clonotype was counted many times. The chain is built from TRBV9 and TRBJ2-7; D is undetermined. This CDR3 is 13 amino acids long. The V and J ends lost 0 bases and 3 bases respectively, with 7 bases between them. The V gene's germline CDR1 is SGDLS and CDR2 YYNGEE. DNA of the CDR3: TGTGCCAGCAGCGTAGGACGTAACTACGAGCAGTACTTC. Encoded protein: CASSVGRNYEQYF.

There are a few counts of this clonotype. The chain is built from TRBV19 and TRBJ2-4; D tentatively reads TRBD1 or TRBD2 (5 bases each). The CDR3 has 12 amino acids. Germline V gene data show CDR1 as LNHDA and CDR2 as SQIVND (reference sequence). V lost 6 bases, J lost 8 bases, and 11 bases lay in between. The CDR3 region is CASSPLGDIQYF. The CDR3 DNA reads as TGTGCCAGTAGCCCGCTGGGGGACATTCAGTACTTC.

This clonotype was observed a few times. The V call is TRBV7-2, the J call TRBJ2-7; 13 bases line up with TRBD2. V shed 5 bases, J shed 2 bases, and the junction held 6 bases outside the gene matches. CDR1 and CDR2 (germline): SGHTA, FQGNSA. The length of the CDR3 is 16 residues. In DNA, the CDR3 is TGTGCCAGCAGCCGACACACTAGCGGGAGGGCCTACGAGCAGTACTTC. The encoded protein is CASSRHTSGRAYEQYF. The full variable domain, with the rest looked up from reference TRBV7-2 and TRBJ2-7, is GAGVSQSPSNKVTEKGKDVELRCDPISGHTALYWYRQSLGQGLEFLIYFQGNSAPDKSGLPSDRFSAERTGGSVSTLTIQRTQQEDSAVYLCASSRHTSGRAYEQYFGPGTRLTVT.

The genes are TRBV7-2 and TRBJ2-7; 7 bases agree with TRBD1. In germline, CDR1 is SGHTA, CDR2 FQGNSA. V dropped 3 bases and J dropped 4; count of bases not matched to a gene: 9. This CDR3 spans 15 amino acids. The CDR3 sequence: CASSLDRPSFYEQYF. CDR3 in DNA: TGTGCCAGCAGCTTGGACAGGCCGAGCTTTTACGAGCAGTACTTC.

This clonotype was found many times. This chain joins TRBV5-1 and TRBJ2-3; the D is unclear. The length of the CDR3 is 13 residues. The germline V gene has CDR1 SGHRS and CDR2 YFSETQ. Trimming pared 6 bases from V and 3 bases from J, leaving 11 bases between. CDR3 nucleotides: TGCGCCAGCAACCCGGACCAGACAGATACGCAGTATTTT. It encodes CASNPDQTDTQYF.

The sample holds a few counts of this clonotype. This rearrangement joins TRBV7-9 to TRBJ2-1; a weak D match, TRBD2 (6 bases). V lost 3 bases and J 5 bases, leaving 11 bases between the germline ends. This CDR3 has 14 amino acids. Germline CDR1 is SEHNR and CDR2 is FQNEAQ (reference sequence). CDR3 in amino acids: CASSLNSGNNEQFF. The CDR3 DNA sequence: TGTGCCAGCAGCTTGAATAGCGGCAACAATGAGCAGTTCTTC.

The chain joins TRBV20-1 to TRBJ2-3; D might be TRBD1 or TRBD2, each matching 5 bases. Germline CDR1 reads DFQATT; CDR2 reads SNEGSKA (reference sequence). This CDR3 has 16 residues. Trimming removed 2 bases at V and 6 bases at J, with 21 bases between. The CDR3 sequence is CSARLGRPAKADTQYF. CDR3 nucleotide sequence: TGCAGTGCTAGATTGGGACGGCCCGCCAAGGCGGATACGCAGTATTTT.

A few counts support this clonotype. The chain recombines TRBV9 with TRBJ2-7; maybe TRBD2 (6 bases). CDR3 length equals 15 residues. Trimming stripped 1 base from V and 7 bases from J, with 18 bases between. Germline V gene sequence: CDR1 SGDLS, CDR2 YYNGEE. CDR3 nucleotides: TGTGCCAGCAGCGTAACCCGGGACCCAGGGAGGGAGCAGTACTTC. Protein product: CASSVTRDPGREQYF.

This clonotype turned up a few times. The chain uses TRBV4-2 and TRBJ2-1; D may be TRBD2 (6 bases). The germline gives CDR1 LGHNA, CDR2 YNFKEQ. V was clipped by 4 bases and J by 7 bases, with 26 bases between them. The CDR3 spans 18 residues. The CDR3 sequence is CASSLQFSSGLLGNEQFF. The CDR3 region has the DNA TGTGCCAGCAGCCTCCAGTTTAGTTCGGGACTTCTTGGGAATGAGCAGTTCTTC.

This clonotype was counted between two and nine times. This chain joins TRBV20-1 and TRBJ2-6; no firm D call. V lost 3 bases and J lost 0, with 6 bases in between. Germline-derived CDR1 and CDR2 are DFQATT and SNEGSKA (reference sequence). The CDR3 runs 14 residues. As DNA, the CDR3 is TGCAGTGCTAGGGCTGTCTCTGGGGCCAACGTCCTGACTTTC. Encoded protein: CSARAVSGANVLTF.

This chain links TRBV2 with TRBJ2-3; perhaps TRBD1 as D (6 bases). Germline V gives CDR1 SNHLY, CDR2 FYNNEI. V gave up 3 bases and J gave up 4 bases, with 11 bases separating them. The CDR3 has 14 amino acids. CDR3 nucleotides: TGTGCCAGCAGTGACGTGGGGGCCGCAGATACGCAGTATTTT. Protein sequence: CASSDVGAADTQYF.

Only a few counts were recorded for this clonotype. The chain combines TRBV9 with TRBJ2-5; 7 nucleotides align to TRBD2. The CDR3 has 16 amino acids. CDR1 and CDR2 from the germline V gene are SGDLS and YYNGEE. V lost 4 bases, J lost 5 bases, and 14 bases stayed unmatched. CDR3 residues: CASSLSGGGDGETQYF. CDR3 nucleotide sequence: TGTGCCAGCAGCCTATCCGGTGGGGGGGACGGCGAGACCCAGTACTTC.

This clonotype was seen ten or more times. This chain uses TRBV3-1 with TRBJ2-3; D may be TRBD2 (5 bases). V lost 3 bases and J 8 bases, leaving 12 bases between the germline ends. Germline assignment: CDR1 LGHDT and CDR2 YNNKEL (reference sequence). The length of the CDR3 is 13 residues. The CDR3, as DNA: TGTGCCAGCAGCCAGAGGGCGGATGGTACGCAGTATTTT. Protein product: CASSQRADGTQYF.

This clonotype was observed a handful of times. V gene TRBV20-1 combines with J gene TRBJ2-2; unclear D gene. The ends were cut back, 4 bases at V and 1 base at J, with 1 base in the middle. The CDR3 consists of 11 residues. CDR1 and CDR2 (germline): DFQATT, SNEGSKA (reference sequence). The CDR3, as DNA: TGCAGTGCTAAGAACACCGGGGAGCTGTTTTTT. Translating gives CSAKNTGELFF.

This clonotype was picked up a small number of times. The chain couples TRBV5-5 to TRBJ1-5, with D unresolved. This CDR3 comprises 14 residues. The V end lost 4 bases, the J end lost 0 bases, and 8 bases lay between the germline ends. Germline CDR1 and CDR2: SGHKS and YYEKEE (reference sequence). This chain's CDR3 is CASSIAHSNQPQHF. The CDR3 nucleotides read TGTGCCAGCAGCATCGCACATAGCAATCAGCCCCAGCATTTT.

J is TRBJ1-2 and V is TRBV29-1; D is undetermined. The CDR3 is 11 amino acids. V lost 2 bases, J lost 4 bases, and 5 bases lay in between. CDR1 is SQVTM, CDR2 ANQGSEA, per germline. CDR3 coding DNA: TGCAGCGTTGAACCGGGCTATGGCTACACCTTC. Its protein product is CSVEPGYGYTF.

This clonotype was detected ten times or more. This chain links TRBV7-6 with TRBJ1-6; TRBD1 agrees at 9 bases. V dropped 6 bases and J dropped 7; count of bases not matched to a gene: 7. The CDR3 is made up of 15 amino acids. Germline V gene data show CDR1 as SGHVS and CDR2 as FNYEAQ. The CDR3 sequence: CASSPGTGQNSPLHF. As DNA, the CDR3 is TGTGCCAGCAGTCCCGGGACAGGGCAGAATTCACCCCTCCACTTT.

This clonotype was counted a few times. The gene calls are TRBV20-1 and TRBJ1-2; 8 nucleotides align to TRBD1. Germline V gene lookup returns CDR1 DFQATT and CDR2 SNEGSKA (reference sequence). This CDR3 has 15 amino acids. V lost 4 bases, J lost 5 bases, and 12 bases stayed unmatched. CDR3: CSAKDREGEIYGYTF. DNA for the CDR3: TGCAGTGCTAAGGACAGGGAAGGGGAAATTTATGGCTACACCTTC.

This clonotype turned up a few times. The V gene is TRBV27, the J gene TRBJ2-4, with 9 bases aligning to TRBD2. Germline loops: CDR1 MNHEY, CDR2 SMNVEV (reference sequence). CDR3 length equals 11 residues. Trimming took 5 bases from V and 15 from J; bases not matched to a gene: 5. CDR3 bases: TGTGCCAGCAGTCAAATGACTAGCGGGTACTTC. It translates to CASSQMTSGYF.

This clonotype came up many times. This rearrangement joins TRBV7-2 to TRBJ2-2, with D maybe TRBD2 (5 bases). This CDR3 contains 15 residues. Trimming stripped 1 base from V and 5 bases from J, with 11 bases between. Germline CDR1 is SGHTA and CDR2 is FQGNSA. The CDR3, as DNA: TGTGCCAGCAGCTTAGGGCTAGCAAAGACCGGGGAGCTGTTTTTT. As protein: CASSLGLAKTGELFF.

This clonotype was seen a few times. The J gene is TRBJ2-1, the V gene TRBV20-1; TRBD2 aligns across 9 bases. CDR1 DFQATT and CDR2 SNEGSKA come from the germline V gene (reference sequence). The J segment lost 2 bases and the V segment lost 6 bases, leaving 2 bases of the junction unmatched. CDR3 length: 13 residues. In DNA form, the CDR3 reads TGCAGTGCAAAGCGGGGGGCCTACAATGAGCAGTTCTTC. Translating it yields CSAKRGAYNEQFF.

This chain joins TRBV20-1 and TRBJ1-1; D unresolved. V gave up 6 bases and J gave up 3 bases, with 26 bases separating them. CDR3 length: 17 residues. The V gene's germline CDR1 is DFQATT and CDR2 SNEGSKA (reference sequence). CDR3 coding DNA: TGCAGTGCCCGCCGATGGGGTATGGCTATGATGCACACTGAAGCTTTCTTT. Protein sequence: CSARRWGMAMMHTEAFF.

This clonotype showed up just a few times. This chain connects TRBV20-1 to TRBJ2-5; TRBD2 matches at 8 bases. The CDR3 length is 16 residues. Germline loops: CDR1 DFQATT, CDR2 SNEGSKA (reference sequence). V was pared by 0 bases and J by 1 base, with 7 bases of the junction left unmatched. This chain's CDR3 is CSARDRIAGPQETQYF. The CDR3, as DNA: TGCAGTGCTAGAGATCGAATAGCGGGACCCCAAGAGACCCAGTACTTC.

In this sample, this clonotype turned up many times. The genes are TRBV5-1 and TRBJ2-7; a possible D gene is TRBD1 (6 bases). The ends were cut back, 4 bases at V and 3 bases at J, with 11 bases in the middle. The CDR3 spans 13 residues. The V gene's germline CDR1 is SGHRS and CDR2 YFSETQ. CDR3 in amino acids: CASSADSRYEQYF. The CDR3 DNA reads as TGCGCCAGCAGCGCGGACAGTCGCTACGAGCAGTACTTC.

The chain links TRBV2 to TRBJ2-1, with unresolved D. This CDR3 region has 11 residues. V shed 7 bases and J shed 7 bases, with 8 bases lying between them. Germline assignment: CDR1 SNHLY and CDR2 FYNNEI. The chain's CDR3 is CASTYLNEQFF. The DNA of the CDR3 is TGTGCCAGCACTTATTTGAATGAGCAGTTCTTC.